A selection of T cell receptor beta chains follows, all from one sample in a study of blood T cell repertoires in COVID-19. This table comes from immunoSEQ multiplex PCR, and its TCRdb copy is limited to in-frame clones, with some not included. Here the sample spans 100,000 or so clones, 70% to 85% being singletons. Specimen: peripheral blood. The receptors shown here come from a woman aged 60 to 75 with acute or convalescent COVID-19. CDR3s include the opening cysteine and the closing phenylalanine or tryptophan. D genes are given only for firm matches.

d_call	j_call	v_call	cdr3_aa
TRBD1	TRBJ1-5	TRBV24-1	CATSGPTGEGQPQHF
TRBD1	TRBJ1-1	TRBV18	CASSPGQAEAFF
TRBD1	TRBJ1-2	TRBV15	CATSRDTGGYGYTF
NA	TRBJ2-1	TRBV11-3	CASSLEGGGSSYNEQFF
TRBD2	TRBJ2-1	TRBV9	CASSVAGSGGARDEQFF
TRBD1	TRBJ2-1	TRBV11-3	CASSQGGQGFNEQFF
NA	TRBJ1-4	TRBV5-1	CASSSGSPNEKLFF
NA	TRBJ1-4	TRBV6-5	CASSYGGAGEKLFF
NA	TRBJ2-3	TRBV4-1	CASSRPSQRRADTQYF
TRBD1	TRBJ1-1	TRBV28	CASSFTGDIGAFF
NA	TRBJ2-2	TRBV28	CASSLRTGELFF
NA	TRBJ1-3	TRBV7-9	CASREGSGNTIYF
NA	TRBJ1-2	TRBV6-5	CASKPTSNYGYTF
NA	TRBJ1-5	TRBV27	CASSFYNQPQHF
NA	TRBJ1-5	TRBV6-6	CASSPVRQSNQPQHF
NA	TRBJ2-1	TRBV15	CATSRGLPNEQFF
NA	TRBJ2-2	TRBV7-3	CASSLRVGELFF
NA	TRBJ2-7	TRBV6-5	CASSYLTGNYEQYF
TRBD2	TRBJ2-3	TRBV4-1	CASSQGGGSSTDTQYF
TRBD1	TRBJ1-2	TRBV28	CASSFRGRPYGYTF
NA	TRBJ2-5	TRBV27	CASSFGSLQETQYF
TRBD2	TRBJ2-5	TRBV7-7	CASSSGRGISAITQYF
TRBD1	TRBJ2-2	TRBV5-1	CASSLDQGAGGELFF
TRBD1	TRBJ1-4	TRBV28	CASSLDRGREKLFF
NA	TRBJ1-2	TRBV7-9	CASSPGVGEDLYGYTF
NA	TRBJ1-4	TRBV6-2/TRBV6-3	CASSYSRTGRYQNEKLFF
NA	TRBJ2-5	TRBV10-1	CASSETLRETQYF
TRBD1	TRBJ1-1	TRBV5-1	CASSLGGYRGNTEAFF
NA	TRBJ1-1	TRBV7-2	CASGEERGAEAFF
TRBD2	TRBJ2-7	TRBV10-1	CASSRLAGDLYEQYF
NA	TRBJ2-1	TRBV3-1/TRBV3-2	CASSQALAGAHNEQFF
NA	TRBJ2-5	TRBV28	CASSPTSGVQETQYF
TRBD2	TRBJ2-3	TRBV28	CASRDFSGGDFIDTQYF
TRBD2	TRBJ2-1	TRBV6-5	CASSTGLPYNEQFF
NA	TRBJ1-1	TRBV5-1	CASSLTGTEAFF
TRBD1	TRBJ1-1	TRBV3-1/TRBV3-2	CASSRLDRDTEAFF
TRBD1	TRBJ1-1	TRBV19	CASKEAGGSNTEAFF
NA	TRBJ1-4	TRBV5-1	CASSLNSAGANEKLFF
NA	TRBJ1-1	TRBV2	CASSKDRLEAFF
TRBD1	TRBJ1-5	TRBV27	CANTPDPGQNPQDPNQPQHF
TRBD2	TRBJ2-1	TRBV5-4	CAGTSGGAISYNEQFF
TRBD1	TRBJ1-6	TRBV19	CASSSRDRSQSNSPLHF
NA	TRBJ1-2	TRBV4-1	CASSQEPRQRYGYTF
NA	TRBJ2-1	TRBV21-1	CASSKGMLGTSLVLEQFF